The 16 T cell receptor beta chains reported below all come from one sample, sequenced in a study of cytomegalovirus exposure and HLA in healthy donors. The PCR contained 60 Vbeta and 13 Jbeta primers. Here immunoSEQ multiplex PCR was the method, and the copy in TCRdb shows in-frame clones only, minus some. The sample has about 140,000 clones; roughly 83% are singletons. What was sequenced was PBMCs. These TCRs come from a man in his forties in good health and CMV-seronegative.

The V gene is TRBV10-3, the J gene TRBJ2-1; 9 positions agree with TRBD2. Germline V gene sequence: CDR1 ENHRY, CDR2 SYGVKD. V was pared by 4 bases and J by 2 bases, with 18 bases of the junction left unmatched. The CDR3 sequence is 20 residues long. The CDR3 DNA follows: TGTGCCATCAGTGGAGGTCCGCGCATTAGCGGGAGAAGTCCCTACAATGAGCAGTTCTTC. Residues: CAISGGPRISGRSPYNEQFF.

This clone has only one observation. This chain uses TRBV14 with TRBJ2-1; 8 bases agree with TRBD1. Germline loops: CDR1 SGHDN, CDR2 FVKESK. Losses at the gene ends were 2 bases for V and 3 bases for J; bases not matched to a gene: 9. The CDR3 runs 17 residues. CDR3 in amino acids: CASSQLDRALLYNEQFF. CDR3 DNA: TGTGCCAGCAGCCAACTGGACAGGGCCCTCCTCTACAATGAGCAGTTCTTC. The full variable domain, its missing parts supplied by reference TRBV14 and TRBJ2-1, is EAGVTQFPSHSVIEKGQTVTLRCDPISGHDNLYWYRRVMGKEIKFLLHFVKESKQDESGMPNNRFLAERTGGTYSTLKVQPAELEDSGVYFCASSQLDRALLYNEQFFGPGTRLTVL.

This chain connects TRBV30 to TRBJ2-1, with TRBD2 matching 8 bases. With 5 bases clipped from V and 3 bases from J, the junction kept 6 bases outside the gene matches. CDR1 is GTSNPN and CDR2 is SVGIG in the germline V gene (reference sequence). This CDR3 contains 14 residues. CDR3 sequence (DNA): TGTGCCTGGGATAGCGGGGATATCTACAATGAGCAGTTCTTC. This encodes CAWDSGDIYNEQFF.

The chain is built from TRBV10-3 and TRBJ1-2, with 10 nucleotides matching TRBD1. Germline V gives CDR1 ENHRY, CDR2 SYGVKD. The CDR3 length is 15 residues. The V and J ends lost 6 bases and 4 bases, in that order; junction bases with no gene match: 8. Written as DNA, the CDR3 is TGTGCCATCAGGGGACAGGGGCCGCAGTCCTATGGCTACACCTTC. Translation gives CAIRGQGPQSYGYTF.

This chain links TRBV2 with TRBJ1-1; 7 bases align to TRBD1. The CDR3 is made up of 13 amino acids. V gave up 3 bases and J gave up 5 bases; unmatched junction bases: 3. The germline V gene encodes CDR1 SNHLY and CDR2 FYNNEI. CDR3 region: CASSDEGATEAFF. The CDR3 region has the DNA TGTGCCAGCAGTGATGAGGGGGCGACTGAAGCTTTCTTT.

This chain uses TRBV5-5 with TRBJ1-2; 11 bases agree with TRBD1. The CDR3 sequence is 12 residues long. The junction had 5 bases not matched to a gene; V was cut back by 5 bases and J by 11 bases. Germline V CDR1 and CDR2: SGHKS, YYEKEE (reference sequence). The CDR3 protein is CASSFRDRGYTF. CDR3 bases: TGTGCCAGCAGTTTCCGGGACAGGGGGTACACCTTC. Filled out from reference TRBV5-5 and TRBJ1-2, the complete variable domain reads DAGVTQSPTHLIKTRGQQVTLRCSPISGHKSVSWYQQVLGQGPQFIFQYYEKEERGRGNFPDRFSARQFPNYSSELNVNALLLGDSALYLCASSFRDRGYTFGSGTRLTVV.

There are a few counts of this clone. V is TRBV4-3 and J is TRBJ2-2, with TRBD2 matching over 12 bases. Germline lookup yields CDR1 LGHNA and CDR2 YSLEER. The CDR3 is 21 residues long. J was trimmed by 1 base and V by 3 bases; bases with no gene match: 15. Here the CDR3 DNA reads TGCGCCAGCAGCCACGCCCCTCTAGCGGGGGGGCCGTTTAGGAACACCGGGGAGCTGTTTTTT. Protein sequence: CASSHAPLAGGPFRNTGELFF.

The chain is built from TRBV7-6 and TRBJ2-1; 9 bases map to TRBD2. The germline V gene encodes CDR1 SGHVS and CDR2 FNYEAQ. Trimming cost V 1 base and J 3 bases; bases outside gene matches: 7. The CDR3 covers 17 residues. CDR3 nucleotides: TGTGCCAGCAGCTTAGATATGGCGGGAGGGGGCTACAATGAGCAGTTCTTC. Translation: CASSLDMAGGGYNEQFF. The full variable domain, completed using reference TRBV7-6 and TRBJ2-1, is GAGVSQSPRYKVTKRGQDVALRCDPISGHVSLYWYRQALGQGPEFLTYFNYEAQQDKSGLPNDRFSAERPEGSISTLTIQRTEQRDSAMYRCASSLDMAGGGYNEQFFGPGTRLTVL.

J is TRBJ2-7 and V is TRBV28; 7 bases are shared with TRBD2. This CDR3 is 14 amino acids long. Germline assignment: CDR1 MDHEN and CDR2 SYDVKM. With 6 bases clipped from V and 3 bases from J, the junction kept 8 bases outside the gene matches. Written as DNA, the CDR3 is TGTGCCAGCAGCCTAGCGGCGGGGTTCTACGAGCAGTACTTC. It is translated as CASSLAAGFYEQYF.

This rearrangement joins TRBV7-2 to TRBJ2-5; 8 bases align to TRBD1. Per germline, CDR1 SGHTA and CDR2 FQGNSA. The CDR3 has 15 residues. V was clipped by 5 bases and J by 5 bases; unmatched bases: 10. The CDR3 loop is CASSHSRGRGETQYF. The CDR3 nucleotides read TGTGCCAGCAGCCATTCCAGGGGGCGCGGTGAGACCCAGTACTTC. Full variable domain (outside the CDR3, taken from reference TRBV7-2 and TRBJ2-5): GAGVSQSPSNKVTEKGKDVELRCDPISGHTALYWYRQSLGQGLEFLIYFQGNSAPDKSGLPSDRFSAERTGGSVSTLTIQRTQQEDSAVYLCASSHSRGRGETQYFGPGTRLLVL.

The CDR3 loop reads CASSVVFRRGAYEQYF. CDR3 bases: TGTGCCAGCAGCGTAGTTTTCCGTCGGGGTGCCTACGAGCAGTACTTC. V and J are TRBV9 and TRBJ2-7, with D tentatively TRBD2 (5 bases). CDR1 SGDLS and CDR2 YYNGEE come from the germline V gene. The CDR3 is made up of 16 amino acids. The ends were cut back, 0 bases at V and 2 bases at J, with 15 bases in the middle.

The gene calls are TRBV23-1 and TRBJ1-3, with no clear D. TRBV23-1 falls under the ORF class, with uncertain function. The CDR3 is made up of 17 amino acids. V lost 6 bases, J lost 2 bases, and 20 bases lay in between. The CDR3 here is CASRGGNYPPPGNTIYF. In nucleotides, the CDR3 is TGCGCCAGCAGGGGCGGGAACTACCCGCCGCCTGGAAACACCATATATTTT.

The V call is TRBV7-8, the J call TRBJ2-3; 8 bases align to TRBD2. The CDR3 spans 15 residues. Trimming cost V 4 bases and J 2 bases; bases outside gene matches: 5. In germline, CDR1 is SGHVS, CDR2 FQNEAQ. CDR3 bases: TGTGCCAGCAGCTCGGCGGGAGGAGCCACAGATACGCAGTATTTT. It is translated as CASSSAGGATDTQYF.

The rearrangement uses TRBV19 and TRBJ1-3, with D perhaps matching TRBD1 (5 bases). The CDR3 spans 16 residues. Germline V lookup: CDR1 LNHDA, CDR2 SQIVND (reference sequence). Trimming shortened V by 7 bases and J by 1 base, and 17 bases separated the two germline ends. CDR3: CASITPGTPSGNTIYF. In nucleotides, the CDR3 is TGTGCCAGTATTACCCCCGGGACTCCGTCTGGAAACACCATATATTTT.

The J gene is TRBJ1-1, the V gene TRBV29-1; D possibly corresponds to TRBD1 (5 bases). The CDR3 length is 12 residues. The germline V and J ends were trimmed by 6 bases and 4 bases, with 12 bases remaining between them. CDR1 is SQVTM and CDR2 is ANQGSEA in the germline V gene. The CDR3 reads CSVGDRATEAFF. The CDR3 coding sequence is TGCAGCGTCGGCGACAGAGCCACTGAAGCTTTCTTT. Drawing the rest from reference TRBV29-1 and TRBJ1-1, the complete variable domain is SAVISQKPSRDICQRGTSLTIQCQVDSQVTMMFWYRQQPGQSLTLIATANQGSEATYESGFVIDKFPISRPNLTFSTLTVSNMSPEDSSIYLCSVGDRATEAFFGQGTRLTVV.

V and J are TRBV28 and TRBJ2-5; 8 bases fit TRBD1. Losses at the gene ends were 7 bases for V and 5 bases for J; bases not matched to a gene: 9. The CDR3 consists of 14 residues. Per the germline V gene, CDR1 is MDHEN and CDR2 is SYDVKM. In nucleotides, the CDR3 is TGTGCCAGCAAACCGGGGACAGGATTGGAGACCCAGTACTTC. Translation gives CASKPGTGLETQYF.